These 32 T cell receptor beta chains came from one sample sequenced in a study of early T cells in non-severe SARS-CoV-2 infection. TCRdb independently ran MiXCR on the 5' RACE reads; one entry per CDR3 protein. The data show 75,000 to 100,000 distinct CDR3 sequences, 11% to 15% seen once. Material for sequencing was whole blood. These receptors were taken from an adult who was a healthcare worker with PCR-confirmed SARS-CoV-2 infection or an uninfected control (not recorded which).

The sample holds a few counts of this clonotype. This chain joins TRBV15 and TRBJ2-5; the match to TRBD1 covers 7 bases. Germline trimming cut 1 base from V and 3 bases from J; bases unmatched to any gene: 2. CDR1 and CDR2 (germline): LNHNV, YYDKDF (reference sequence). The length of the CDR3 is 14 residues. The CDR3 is CATSRVGQKETQYF. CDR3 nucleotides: TGTGCCACCAGCAGAGTGGGACAGAAAGAGACCCAGTACTTC.

As DNA, the CDR3 is TGTGCCAGCAGCATCTCACCAGGACAGGGGAACACTGAAGCTTTCTTT. Protein: CASSISPGQGNTEAFF. The chain employs TRBV7-9 and TRBJ1-1; 8 positions agree with TRBD1. Germline CDR1 and CDR2: SEHNR and FQNEAQ (reference sequence). V was pared by 5 bases and J by 1 base, with 9 bases of the junction left unmatched. The CDR3 runs 16 residues.

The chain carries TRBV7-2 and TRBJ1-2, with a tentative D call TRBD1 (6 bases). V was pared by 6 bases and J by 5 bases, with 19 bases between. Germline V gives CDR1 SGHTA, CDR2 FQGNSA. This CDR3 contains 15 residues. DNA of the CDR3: TGTGCCAGCAGGAAGGGGGGGCAGAGAGGGTATGGCTACACCTTC. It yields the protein CASRKGGQRGYGYTF.

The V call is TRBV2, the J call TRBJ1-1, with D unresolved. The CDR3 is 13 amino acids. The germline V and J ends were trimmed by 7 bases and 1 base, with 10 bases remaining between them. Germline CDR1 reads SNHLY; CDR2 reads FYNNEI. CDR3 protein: CASTLIGNTEAFF. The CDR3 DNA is TGTGCCAGCACATTAATAGGGAACACTGAAGCTTTCTTT.

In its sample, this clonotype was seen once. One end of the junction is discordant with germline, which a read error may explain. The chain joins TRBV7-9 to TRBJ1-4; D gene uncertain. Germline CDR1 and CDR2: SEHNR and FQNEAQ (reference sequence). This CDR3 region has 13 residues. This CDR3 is CASSLATNEKLFF. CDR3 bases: TGTGCCAGCAGCTTAGCAACAAATGAAAAACTGTTTTTT.

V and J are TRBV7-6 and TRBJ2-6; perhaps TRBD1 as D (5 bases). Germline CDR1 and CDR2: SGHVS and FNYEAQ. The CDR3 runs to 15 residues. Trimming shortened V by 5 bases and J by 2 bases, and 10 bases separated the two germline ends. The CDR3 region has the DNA TGTGCCAGCAGCCTAGGGGATCCTGGGGCCAACGTCCTGACTTTC. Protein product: CASSLGDPGANVLTF.

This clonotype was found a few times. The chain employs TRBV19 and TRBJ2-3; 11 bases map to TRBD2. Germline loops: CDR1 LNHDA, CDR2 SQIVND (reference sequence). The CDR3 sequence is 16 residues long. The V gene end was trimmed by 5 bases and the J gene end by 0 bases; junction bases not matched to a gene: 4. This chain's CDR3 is CASSLLAGASTDTQYF. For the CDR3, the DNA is TGTGCCAGTAGTTTACTAGCGGGGGCCAGCACAGATACGCAGTATTTT.

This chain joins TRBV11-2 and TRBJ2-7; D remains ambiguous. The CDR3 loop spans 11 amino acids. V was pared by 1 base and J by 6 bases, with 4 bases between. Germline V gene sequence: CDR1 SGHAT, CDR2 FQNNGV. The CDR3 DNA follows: TGTGCCAGCAGCTTAGTTTCCGAGCAGTACTTC. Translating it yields CASSLVSEQYF.

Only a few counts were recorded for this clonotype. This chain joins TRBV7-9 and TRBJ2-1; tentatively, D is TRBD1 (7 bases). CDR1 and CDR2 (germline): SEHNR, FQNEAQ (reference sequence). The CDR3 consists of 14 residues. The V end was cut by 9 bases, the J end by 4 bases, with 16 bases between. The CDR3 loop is CASVSGGIYNEQFF. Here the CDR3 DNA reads TGTGCCAGTGTTTCAGGGGGGATTTACAATGAGCAGTTCTTC.

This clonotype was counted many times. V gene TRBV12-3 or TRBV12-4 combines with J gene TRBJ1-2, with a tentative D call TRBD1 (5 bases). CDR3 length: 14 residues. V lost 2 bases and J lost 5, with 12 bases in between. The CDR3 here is CASSLTSGTYGYTF. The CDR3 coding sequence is TGTGCCAGCAGTTTAACCTCCGGGACGTATGGCTACACCTTC.

CDR3 sequence reads: CASRIDTAGVETQYF. The CDR3 DNA reads as TGCGCCAGCAGAATCGACACCGCAGGGGTAGAGACCCAGTACTTC. This chain uses TRBV5-1 with TRBJ2-5, with a possible D match to TRBD1 (6 bases). The CDR3 is 15 amino acids. Germline CDR1 reads SGHRS; CDR2 reads YFSETQ. The germline V and J ends were trimmed by 5 bases and 4 bases, with 18 bases remaining between them. Combining the CDR3 with reference TRBV5-1 and TRBJ2-5 gives the whole variable domain KAGVTQTPRYLIKTRGQQVTLSCSPISGHRSVSWYQQTPGQGLQFLFEYFSETQRNKGNFPGRFSGRQFSNSRSEMNVSTLELGDSALYLCASRIDTAGVETQYFGPGTRLLVL.

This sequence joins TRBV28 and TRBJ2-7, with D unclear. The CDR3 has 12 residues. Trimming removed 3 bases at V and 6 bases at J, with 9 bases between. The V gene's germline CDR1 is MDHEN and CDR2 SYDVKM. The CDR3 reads CASSLILGEQYF. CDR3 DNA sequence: TGTGCCAGCAGTTTGATCCTGGGCGAGCAGTACTTC. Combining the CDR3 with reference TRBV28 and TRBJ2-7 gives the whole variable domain DVKVTQSSRYLVKRTGEKVFLECVQDMDHENMFWYRQDPGLGLRLIYFSYDVKMKEKGDIPEGYSVSREKKERFSLILESASTNQTSMYLCASSLILGEQYFGPGTRLTVT.

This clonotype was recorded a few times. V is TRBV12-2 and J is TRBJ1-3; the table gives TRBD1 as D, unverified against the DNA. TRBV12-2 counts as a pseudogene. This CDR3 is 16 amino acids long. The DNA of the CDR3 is TGTGCAAGTCGCCTATGGACAGGGGGCACAGGAAACACCATATATTTT. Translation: CASRLWTGGTGNTIYF.

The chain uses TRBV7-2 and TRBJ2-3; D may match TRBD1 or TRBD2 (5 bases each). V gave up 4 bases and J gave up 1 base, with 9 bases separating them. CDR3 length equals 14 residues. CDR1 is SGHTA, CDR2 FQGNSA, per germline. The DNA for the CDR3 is TGTGCCAGCAGCTCCCAGGGAGGCACAGATACGCAGTATTTT. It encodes CASSSQGGTDTQYF.

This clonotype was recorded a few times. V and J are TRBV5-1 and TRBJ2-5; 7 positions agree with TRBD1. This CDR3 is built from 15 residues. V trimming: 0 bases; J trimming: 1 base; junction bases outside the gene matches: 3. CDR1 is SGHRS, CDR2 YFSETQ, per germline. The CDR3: CASSLDNRGQETQYF. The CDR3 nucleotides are TGCGCCAGCAGCTTGGATAACAGGGGCCAAGAGACCCAGTACTTC.

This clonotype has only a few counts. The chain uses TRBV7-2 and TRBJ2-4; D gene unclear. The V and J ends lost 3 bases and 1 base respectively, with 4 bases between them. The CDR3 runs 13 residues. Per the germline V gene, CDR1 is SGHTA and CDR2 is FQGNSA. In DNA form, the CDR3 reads TGTGCCAGCAGCTTTTCGGCCAAAAACATTCAGTACTTC. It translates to CASSFSAKNIQYF.

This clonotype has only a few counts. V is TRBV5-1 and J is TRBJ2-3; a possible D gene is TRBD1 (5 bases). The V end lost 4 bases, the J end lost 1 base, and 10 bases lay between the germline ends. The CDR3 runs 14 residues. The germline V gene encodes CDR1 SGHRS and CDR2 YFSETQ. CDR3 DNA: TGCGCCAGCAGCCCAGGGCCAGGCACAGATACGCAGTATTTT. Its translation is CASSPGPGTDTQYF.

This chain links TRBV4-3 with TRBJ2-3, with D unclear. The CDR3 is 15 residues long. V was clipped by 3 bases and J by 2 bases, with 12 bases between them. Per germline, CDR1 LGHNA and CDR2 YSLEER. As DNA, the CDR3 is TGCGCCAGCAGCCATTCGTACCATTCCACAGATACGCAGTATTTT. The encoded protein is CASSHSYHSTDTQYF.

The CDR3 region is CASSEFGQKQETQYF. The CDR3 nucleotides read TGTGCCAGCAGTGAATTTGGGCAGAAACAAGAGACCCAGTACTTC. The chain joins TRBV25-1 to TRBJ2-5; D call uncertain. In germline, CDR1 is MGHDK, CDR2 SYGVNS. This CDR3 is 15 amino acids long. V lost 1 base, J lost 2 bases, and 11 bases lay in between. Drawing the rest from reference TRBV25-1 and TRBJ2-5, the complete variable domain is EADIYQTPRYLVIGTGKKITLECSQTMGHDKMYWYQQDPGMELHLIHYSYGVNSTEKGDLSSESTVSRIRTEHFPLTLESARPSHTSQYLCASSEFGQKQETQYFGPGTRLLVL.

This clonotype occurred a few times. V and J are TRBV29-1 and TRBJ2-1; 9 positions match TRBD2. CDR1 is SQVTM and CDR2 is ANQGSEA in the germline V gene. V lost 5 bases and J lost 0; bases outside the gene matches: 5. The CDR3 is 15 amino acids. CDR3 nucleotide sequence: TGCAGCGTTACCCTAGCGGGAAGCTCCTACAATGAGCAGTTCTTC. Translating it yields CSVTLAGSSYNEQFF.

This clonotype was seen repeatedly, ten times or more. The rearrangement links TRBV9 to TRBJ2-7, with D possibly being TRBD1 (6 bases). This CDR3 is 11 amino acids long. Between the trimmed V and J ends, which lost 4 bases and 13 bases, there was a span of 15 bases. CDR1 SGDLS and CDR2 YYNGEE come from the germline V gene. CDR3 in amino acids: CASSLQGVGYF. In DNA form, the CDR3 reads TGTGCCAGCAGCTTACAGGGCGTTGGATACTTC.

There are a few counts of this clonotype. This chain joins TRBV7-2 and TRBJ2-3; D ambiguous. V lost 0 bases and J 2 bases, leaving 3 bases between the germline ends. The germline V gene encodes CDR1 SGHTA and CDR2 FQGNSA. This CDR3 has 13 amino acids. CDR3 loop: CASSLAATDTQYF. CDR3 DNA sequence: TGTGCCAGCAGCTTAGCGGCCACAGATACGCAGTATTTT.

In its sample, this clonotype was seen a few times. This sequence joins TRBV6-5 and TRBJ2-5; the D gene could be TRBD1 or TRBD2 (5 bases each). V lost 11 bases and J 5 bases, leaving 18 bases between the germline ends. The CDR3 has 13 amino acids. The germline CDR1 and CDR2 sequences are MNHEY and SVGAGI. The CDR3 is CASNKNWGETQYF. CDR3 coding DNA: TGTGCCTCAAACAAGAATTGGGGGGAGACCCAGTACTTC.

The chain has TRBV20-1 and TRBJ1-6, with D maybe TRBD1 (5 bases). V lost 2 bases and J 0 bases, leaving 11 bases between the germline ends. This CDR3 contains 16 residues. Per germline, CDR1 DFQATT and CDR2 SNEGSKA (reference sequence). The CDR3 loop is CSARLLDSSYNSPLHF. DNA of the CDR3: TGCAGTGCTAGACTCCTCGACAGCTCCTATAATTCACCCCTCCACTTT.

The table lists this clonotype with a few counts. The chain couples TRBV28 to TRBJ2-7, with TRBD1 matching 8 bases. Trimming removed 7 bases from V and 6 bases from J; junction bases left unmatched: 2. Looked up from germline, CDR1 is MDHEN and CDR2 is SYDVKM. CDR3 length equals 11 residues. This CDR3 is CASTTGGEQYF. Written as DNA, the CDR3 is TGTGCCAGCACCACAGGGGGCGAGCAGTACTTC.

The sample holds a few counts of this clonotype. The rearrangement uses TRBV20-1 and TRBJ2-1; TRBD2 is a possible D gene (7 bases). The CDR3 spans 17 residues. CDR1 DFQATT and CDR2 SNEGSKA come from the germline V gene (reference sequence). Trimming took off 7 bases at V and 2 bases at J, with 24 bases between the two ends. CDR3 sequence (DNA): TGCAGTGTTACGGGGGGCCACCGGGGGATCCCCTACAATGAGCAGTTCTTC. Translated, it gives CSVTGGHRGIPYNEQFF.

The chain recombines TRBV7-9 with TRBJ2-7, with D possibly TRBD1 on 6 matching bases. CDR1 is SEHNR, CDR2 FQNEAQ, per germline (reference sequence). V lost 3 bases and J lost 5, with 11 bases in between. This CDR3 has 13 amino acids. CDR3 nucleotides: TGTGCCAGCAGCTTCCAGGGGCCCGACGAGCAGTACTTC. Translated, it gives CASSFQGPDEQYF. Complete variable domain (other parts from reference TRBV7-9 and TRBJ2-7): DTGVSQNPRHKITKRGQNVTFRCDPISEHNRLYWYRQTLGQGPEFLTYFQNEAQLEKSRLLSDRFSAERPKGSFSTLEIQRTEQGDSAMYLCASSFQGPDEQYFGPGTRLTVT.

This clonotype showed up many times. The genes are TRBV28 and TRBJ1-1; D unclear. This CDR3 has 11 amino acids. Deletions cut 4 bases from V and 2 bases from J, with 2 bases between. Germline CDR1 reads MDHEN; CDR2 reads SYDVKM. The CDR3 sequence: CASSSNTEAFF. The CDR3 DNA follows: TGTGCCAGCAGTTCTAACACTGAAGCTTTCTTT.

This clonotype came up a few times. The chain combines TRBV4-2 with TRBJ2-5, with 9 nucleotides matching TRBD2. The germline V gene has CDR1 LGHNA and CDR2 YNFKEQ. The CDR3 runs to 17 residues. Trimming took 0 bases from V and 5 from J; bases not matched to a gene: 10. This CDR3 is CASSQDGITSGSETQYF. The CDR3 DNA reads TGTGCCAGCAGCCAAGATGGTATTACTAGCGGGTCGGAGACCCAGTACTTC.

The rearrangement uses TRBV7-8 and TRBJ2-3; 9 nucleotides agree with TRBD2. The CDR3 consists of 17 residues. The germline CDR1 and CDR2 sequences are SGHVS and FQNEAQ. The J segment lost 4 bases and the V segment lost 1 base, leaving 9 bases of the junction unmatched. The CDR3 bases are TGTGCCAGCAGCTTAGGGCCTAGCGGGATACTCGCAGATACGCAGTATTTT. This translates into CASSLGPSGILADTQYF.

The CDR3: CASSPVTSGEETQYF. The CDR3, as DNA: TGTGCCAGCAGCCCCGTGACTAGCGGGGAAGAGACCCAGTACTTC. This sequence joins TRBV28 and TRBJ2-5; 11 bases agree with TRBD2. CDR1 is MDHEN and CDR2 is SYDVKM in the germline V gene. Germline trimming cut 6 bases from V and 3 bases from J; bases unmatched to any gene: 6. This CDR3 spans 15 amino acids. The full variable domain, its missing parts supplied by reference TRBV28 and TRBJ2-5, is DVKVTQSSRYLVKRTGEKVFLECVQDMDHENMFWYRQDPGLGLRLIYFSYDVKMKEKGDIPEGYSVSREKKERFSLILESASTNQTSMYLCASSPVTSGEETQYFGPGTRLLVL.

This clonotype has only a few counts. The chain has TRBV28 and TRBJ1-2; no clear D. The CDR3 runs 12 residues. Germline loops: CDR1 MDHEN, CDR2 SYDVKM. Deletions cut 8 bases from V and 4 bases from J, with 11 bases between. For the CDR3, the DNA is TGTGCCAGCTGCGCCCAGGTCTATGGCTACACCTTC. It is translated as CASCAQVYGYTF.